Described below is a single T cell receptor (beta chain) sequence and its context. Seattle patients were enrolled while actively infected and followed longitudinally. This CDR3 comprises 13 residues. In germline, CDR1 is SGHDN, CDR2 FVKESK. V was shortened by 0 bases and J by 3 bases, with 5 bases between the two germline ends. Clones were sequenced by immunoSEQ multiplex PCR, and TCRdb holds only the in-frame ones, with some missing. The sample shows around 200,000 clones, about 85% of them seen only once. These data are taken from a study of blood T cell repertoires in COVID-19. Looking at the study overall: Donors in the United States, Italy and Spain gave samples during acute or convalescent COVID-19. Sample material is recorded as cDNA or gDNA derived from T cells, B-cell-depleted T cells, or PBMCs.

The chain uses TRBV14 and TRBJ1-1; D ambiguous. Sequenced sample: peripheral blood. This TCR derives from a person aged 65 to 85 with COVID-19, enrolled during active disease. The CDR3 loop is CASSQDLDTEAFF. The CDR3 nucleotides read TGTGCCAGCAGCCAAGATTTAGACACTGAAGCTTTCTTT.